These 10 T cell receptor beta chains share one sample of origin, sequenced in a study of OX40 agonist ivuxolimab in advanced cancers. Sequencing used immunoSEQ multiplex PCR; TCRdb keeps in-frame clones, though not all of them. The sample records 65,000 or so clones, around 90% being singletons. Source: CD4+ or CD8+ T cells sorted from blood, taken in a trial of the OX40 agonist ivuxolimab. All receptors come from an adult with an advanced solid tumor such as melanoma, head and neck, liver or kidney cancer.

The J gene is TRBJ2-7, the V gene TRBV7-2, with D unresolved. V lost 6 bases, J lost 3 bases, and 3 bases lay in between. Germline CDR1 is SGHTA and CDR2 is FQGNSA. The CDR3 totals 10 residues. This CDR3 reads CASSRYEQYF. Here the CDR3 DNA reads TGTGCCAGCAGTCGCTACGAGCAGTACTTC.

The gene calls are TRBV10-3 and TRBJ2-5; maybe TRBD1 (5 bases). The CDR3 consists of 13 residues. V lost 3 bases and J lost 2, with 7 bases in between. Germline loops: CDR1 ENHRY, CDR2 SYGVKD. This chain's CDR3 is CAISEQEQETQYF. CDR3 DNA sequence: TGTGCCATCAGTGAACAGGAGCAAGAGACCCAGTACTTC.

Worth noting for this clone: The CDR3 carries no conserved terminal phenylalanine or tryptophan, so it likely arises from a read error. The J gene is TRBJ1-1, the V gene TRBV28; 9 positions agree with TRBD1. Looked up from germline, CDR1 is MDHEN and CDR2 is SYDVKM. The CDR3 is made up of 16 amino acids. Trimming cost V 5 bases and J 4 bases; bases outside gene matches: 11. The CDR3 reads CASSLLGTGMGTEAFL. CDR3 in DNA: TGTGCCAGCAGTCTCCTCGGGACAGGGATGGGCACTGAAGCTTTCCTT.

This chain connects TRBV25-1 to TRBJ1-5, with TRBD1 matching 7 bases. Trimming at V came to 2 bases and at J to 2 bases, leaving 3 bases not matched to a gene. This CDR3 spans 15 amino acids. Germline lookup yields CDR1 MGHDK and CDR2 SYGVNS. The CDR3 DNA reads as TGTGCCAGCAGTGAAGTGGGGACAGGCAATCAGCCCCAGCATTTT. It translates to CASSEVGTGNQPQHF.

The rearrangement uses TRBV5-4 and TRBJ1-1; D call uncertain. V lost 2 bases, J lost 5 bases, and 10 bases lay in between. The germline V gene has CDR1 SGHNT and CDR2 YYREEE (reference sequence). The length of the CDR3 is 13 residues. DNA for the CDR3: TGTGCCAGCAGCTTCCGAGGTGGGACTGAAGCTTTCTTT. It codes for CASSFRGGTEAFF.

The chain joins TRBV6-5 to TRBJ1-6, with 9 bases matching TRBD1. Per germline, CDR1 MNHEY and CDR2 SVGAGI. V lost 6 bases, J lost 17 bases, and 5 bases stayed unmatched. CDR3 length equals 11 residues. CDR3 DNA: TGTGCCAGCAGCCGGGACAGGGATTTCCACTTT. The encoded protein is CASSRDRDFHF.

The gene calls are TRBV6-1 and TRBJ2-7; D unclear. CDR3 length: 15 amino acids. The V end lost 2 bases, the J end lost 2 bases, and 13 bases lay between the germline ends. Germline assignment: CDR1 MNHNS and CDR2 SASEGT. The CDR3 loop is CASSEWGIKAYEQYF. CDR3 in DNA: TGTGCCAGCAGTGAATGGGGTATTAAAGCCTACGAGCAGTACTTC.

The chain is built from TRBV4-1 and TRBJ2-3, with 7 bases that match TRBD1. Germline CDR1 MGHRA, CDR2 YSYEKL. Trimming took 1 base from V and 4 from J; bases not matched to a gene: 2. The CDR3 is 14 amino acids. CDR3 sequence (DNA): TGCGCCAGCAGCCAAGGACAGGGACCAGATACGCAGTATTTT. Translated: CASSQGQGPDTQYF.

The chain recombines TRBV29-1 with TRBJ2-2; 7 nucleotides align to TRBD2. Germline V gene lookup returns CDR1 SQVTM and CDR2 ANQGSEA. This CDR3 is built from 15 residues. V was pared by 5 bases and J by 4 bases, with 10 bases of the junction left unmatched. The CDR3 region is CSVIVAGVVTGELFF. In DNA form, the CDR3 reads TGCAGCGTTATTGTTGCGGGAGTTGTCACCGGGGAGCTGTTTTTT.

The CDR3 reads CASKQGGKEKLFF. CDR3 DNA: TGTGCCAGTAAGCAGGGGGGAAAGGAAAAACTGTTTTTT. This chain joins TRBV6-1 and TRBJ1-4, with TRBD1 matching over 7 bases. V dropped 9 bases and J dropped 8; count of bases not matched to a gene: 9. Looked up from germline, CDR1 is MNHNS and CDR2 is SASEGT. The CDR3 has 13 amino acids.